This T cell receptor beta chain was recorded in a study of blood T cell repertoires in COVID-19. TCRdb's copy holds only in-frame clones and misses some; the assay was immunoSEQ multiplex PCR. The profile shows some 270,000 clones, more than 75% of them singletons. Per germline, CDR1 DFQATT and CDR2 SNEGSKA (reference sequence). The CDR3 runs to 13 residues. Between the trimmed V and J ends, which lost 3 bases and 4 bases, there was a span of 12 bases. The origin of this receptor is a woman aged 60 to 75 who had recovered from COVID-19. Material for sequencing was peripheral blood. V usage is TRBV20-1 and J usage is TRBJ1-2; a possible D gene is TRBD1 (6 bases). In nucleotides, the CDR3 is TGCAGTGCTAGTGGTGACAGGAGCTATGGCTACACCTTC. Its translation: CSASGDRSYGYTF.